This passage covers 10 T cell receptor beta chains from one sample sequenced in a study of cytomegalovirus exposure and HLA in healthy donors. TCRdb's table, derived via immunoSEQ multiplex PCR, lists solely in-frame clones and lacks some. The table has roughly 300,000 clones, more than 75% seen once; the top ten hold approximately 0.88%. The sample comprised PBMCs. All receptors come from a woman between 18 and 29 years old in good health and CMV-seronegative.

V gene TRBV29-1 combines with J gene TRBJ2-1, with D possibly matching TRBD2 (6 bases). CDR1 is SQVTM, CDR2 ANQGSEA, per germline. The V and J ends lost 4 bases and 7 bases respectively, with 17 bases between them. The CDR3 contains 14 residues. The CDR3 region has the DNA TGCAGCGTTGTGGACGGGAGCAGGAGAAATGAGCAGTTCTTC. This encodes CSVVDGSRRNEQFF.

The J gene is TRBJ2-5, the V gene TRBV6-5; 8 nucleotides line up with TRBD1. The CDR3 extends over 16 amino acids. The germline V gene encodes CDR1 MNHEY and CDR2 SVGAGI. J gave up 4 bases and V 0 bases, and 7 bases lay outside the gene matches. In DNA form, the CDR3 reads TGTGCCAGCAGTTACTCGAGGACAGGGATGGCAGAGACCCAGTACTTC. Protein product: CASSYSRTGMAETQYF.

V gene TRBV5-8 combines with J gene TRBJ2-2, with TRBD2 as a possible D gene (7 bases). In germline, CDR1 is SGHTS, CDR2 YDEGEE. CDR3 length: 17 amino acids. V was shortened by 6 bases and J by 2 bases, with 20 bases between the two germline ends. The CDR3: CASKRGDRSLNTGELFF. CDR3 nucleotides: TGTGCCAGCAAGCGGGGAGACAGGTCCCTCAACACCGGGGAGCTGTTTTTT.

The V gene is TRBV6-5, the J gene TRBJ2-5; 7 bases are shared with TRBD2. Germline values: CDR1 MNHEY, CDR2 SVGAGI. V lost 0 bases to trimming and J lost 4 bases; unmatched junction nucleotides: 2. The CDR3 is 14 amino acids. DNA for the CDR3: TGTGCCAGCAGTTACTCGCCTAGCGGAGAGACCCAGTACTTC. Protein: CASSYSPSGETQYF.

The V call is TRBV29-1, the J call TRBJ2-3, with D possibly being TRBD2 (5 bases). CDR1 and CDR2 (germline): SQVTM, ANQGSEA. V was trimmed by 5 bases and J by 5 bases, leaving 20 bases between them. This CDR3 region has 15 residues. The DNA of the CDR3 is TGCAGCGTTCTCAAGGGATGGGAGAAGGTAGATACGCAGTATTTT. This sequence encodes CSVLKGWEKVDTQYF.

The chain recombines TRBV2 with TRBJ1-2; D might be TRBD1 (6 bases). The V end lost 6 bases, the J end lost 3 bases, and 14 bases lay between the germline ends. Germline-derived CDR1 and CDR2 are SNHLY and FYNNEI. The CDR3 is made up of 14 amino acids. The CDR3 DNA is TGTGCCAGCAGAAGTACAGGGTGGGACTATGGCTACACCTTC. This sequence encodes CASRSTGWDYGYTF.

This rearrangement joins TRBV28 to TRBJ1-5, with D maybe TRBD1 (6 bases). Germline V gene data show CDR1 as MDHEN and CDR2 as SYDVKM. Trimming removed 7 bases from V and 4 bases from J, with 17 bases in between. The CDR3 sequence is 15 residues long. In DNA, the CDR3 is TGTGCCAGCAAAAGAGGGGGACTAAAGAATCAGCCCCAGCATTTT. Its translation is CASKRGGLKNQPQHF.

This clone was seen just once. The chain couples TRBV4-3 to TRBJ2-2; 10 bases line up with TRBD1. The CDR3 has 15 residues. Germline V gives CDR1 LGHNA, CDR2 YSLEER. The V gene end was trimmed by 4 bases and the J gene end by 5 bases; junction bases not matched to a gene: 4. CDR3 nucleotide sequence: TGCGCCAGCAGCCCGGGGACAGGGGTGACCGGGGAGCTGTTTTTT. It translates to CASSPGTGVTGELFF.

The chain couples TRBV5-1 to TRBJ2-3; D might be TRBD1 (6 bases). Trimming removed 2 bases from V and 0 bases from J, with 13 bases in between. CDR3 length: 16 amino acids. Germline-derived CDR1 and CDR2 are SGHRS and YFSETQ. The CDR3 protein is CASSFSGQTSTDTQYF. For the CDR3, the DNA is TGCGCCAGCAGCTTCAGTGGACAGACGAGCACAGATACGCAGTATTTT.

In the case of this clone: This CDR3 is also generated by other DNA sequences in the sample. The gene calls are TRBV10-3 and TRBJ2-3, with 7 bases identical to TRBD2. The germline gives CDR1 ENHRY, CDR2 SYGVKD. CDR3 length: 14 amino acids. Trimming took 0 bases from V and 3 from J; bases not matched to a gene: 0. CDR3 protein: CAISESGGTDTQYF. In nucleotides, the CDR3 is TGTGCCATCAGTGAGTCGGGGGGGACAGATACGCAGTATTTT.